This T cell receptor beta chain was observed in a study of cytomegalovirus exposure and HLA in healthy donors (dated by TCRdb to about 2017). A note on the overall study: In an earlier analysis of approximately 500 of the donors, about 260 Gb of sequence data and 100 million or so unique TCR beta sequences from about 179 million T cells were reported. The study used immunosequencing to profile the T cell repertoires of approximately 690 subjects and linked those repertoires to cytomegalovirus serostatus. A later analysis re-analyzed previously published TCR beta repertoires from 660 or so donors and added high-resolution HLA genotyping to study TCR occurrence patterns. All discovery cohort repertoires had been generated on a single sequencing platform. In a later genetic analysis, genome-wide SNP genotypes for about 60% of the 666 donors were used, and that subset was treated as a discovery cohort. Donor age, sex, ethnicity and CMV serostatus were compiled together with the repertoire data. In the later analysis, no new phenotypic data were used to find candidate immune exposures; instead, reliance was placed on TCR beta sequences and their occurrence across donors. Both class I and class II loci were covered by HLA typing, at four-digit resolution. Among around 400 genotyped donors of the cohort, an average of roughly 230,000 unique TCR beta nucleotide sequences was sequenced per donor, of which 15% to 20% were non-productive. The study was designed to test whether signatures of past pathogen exposure could be identified by cataloging public T cell receptors. To predict cytomegalovirus infection status, the study brought together high-throughput TCR immunosequencing, statistical association of individual TCRs with disease status, and machine learning. Along with the approximately 600-subject first cohort, a separate validation cohort of over a hundred different subjects was used. Typing coverage varied by locus: about 620-640 donors for A, B, C, DRB1 and DQB1; roughly 510 for DQA1; approximately 610 for DPA1; 450 to 480 for DPB1. An early release that covered 640 HLA-typed donors contained approximately 300 gigabases of sequencing data and 65 million to 100 million unique TCR sequences. Of the 350 to 450 genotyped donors, approximately 83% fell in the genetic ancestry cluster associated with self-reported Caucasian donors. Several DR-DQ haplotypes were handled as single units for association and clustering because linkage in the cohort was strong. An earlier analysis of some 500 of the donors applied high-throughput TCR beta sequencing to assess whether each TCR beta V gene segment acted as functional or pseudogenic.

Library prep was done by the immunoSEQ multiplex PCR assay. A mixture of 60 forward primers for TCR Vbeta segments and 13 reverse primers for TCR Jbeta segments was used in the multiplex PCR. The CDR3 region of rearranged TCR beta genes was amplified from genomic DNA by a multiplex PCR assay. On the Illumina HiSeq System, the amplified TCR beta libraries were sequenced as 87-base-pair reads. The authors processed their data as follows. A later analysis tallied about 77 million unique TCR beta chains across the approximately 670 repertoires, and around 9.9 million of those chains were shared by two or more donors. To remove PCR and sequencing errors, raw reads were error-corrected and collapsed into unique sequences using a nearest-neighbor algorithm that merged closely related sequences. V, D and J gene segments were assigned by aligning CDR3 sequences to IMGT reference sequences. For a sequence to be retained, a match of at least six nucleotides was required to both a V gene segment and a J gene segment. Rearrangements were classified as productive when the CDR3 lacked stop codons and remained in frame with V and J, and all other rearrangements were classified as non-productive. Following IMGT convention, CDR3 was defined as the stretch from the second conserved V-encoded cysteine up to the conserved J-encoded phenylalanine. The earlier analysis of about 610 of the donors excluded any sequence lacking an unambiguous match to a single V gene segment. An earlier analysis of some 610 of the donors called V segments functional above 56.7% productive rearrangements and segregating when the between-donor standard deviation exceeded 5%. A statistical classification framework was developed to diagnose cytomegalovirus status using the catalog of TCR beta chain sequences. V and J gene assignment, in a later analysis, came from comparing TCR nucleotide sequences with IMGT/GENE-DB human TR gene sequences. The TCRdist pipeline was used in a later analysis to assign CDR3 sequences and most-parsimonious VDJ recombination scenarios. In a later analysis, each TCR beta chain was defined by its CDR3 amino acid sequence together with its V-gene family, and reads lacking a unique V-gene family were excluded. As a way to deal with suspected cross-contamination and a sequencing artifact, a later analysis dropped approximately 590 nucleotide sequences that were highly shared and had low generation probability. In a later analysis, a clonal expansion index for each public chain was calculated from normalized within-repertoire ranks of inferred template counts. In a later analysis, generation probabilities were computed with a VDJ recombination model fitted to out-of-frame rearrangements, and the resulting probabilities were checked against IGoR. A later analysis scored TCR-TCR, TCR-HLA and TCR-CMV co-occurrence with hypergeometric tests, applying a repertoire-size bias correction to TCR pairs. In a later analysis, false discovery rates were estimated by permuting HLA or CMV assignments 20 times. In a later analysis, co-occurring TCRs were grouped with DBSCAN, and TCRdist sequence similarity was added when clustering was performed within HLA-allele-positive subsets. Repertoires with fewer than 30,000 or more than 120,000 public chains, plus five repertoires with anomalous nucleotide sharing, were excluded from co-occurrence clustering. Sourced from immuneACCESS, this table was stored by TCRdb with only in-frame sequences that have V and J called. A share of the clones is absent; for the studies checked, an unresolved V gene accounts for under half, and the remainder has no known explanation. That table furnishes V, J and clone size, whereas the DNA furnished D and trimming. This sample's records show around 210,000 clones. The top ten constitute around 1.1% of the sample.

In total, 600 or so healthy bone marrow donors made up the cohort. Cohort members were all nominally healthy when sampled, although unrecorded immune exposures were likely present. The donor tested CMV seropositive and was one of the 289 seropositive cohort members. A peripheral blood sample was collected from each donor, and TCR beta sequencing was performed on peripheral blood mononuclear cells. The Qiagen DNeasy Blood Extraction Kit was used to extract genomic DNA from the blood cell samples. A remark on this clone: Its antigen specificity is not known.

V lost 3 bases and J lost 4 bases, and the count of bases not matched to a germline gene is 7. Looking up the germline V gene (reference sequence) yields CDR1 LNHNV and CDR2 YYDKDF. Reading from cysteine to phenylalanine, the CDR3 counts 16 amino acids. The retained sequence is limited to the CDR3, 48 bases, with the frame set at the first base. Overall study outcomes, separate from this receptor: Broadly in line with IMGT annotations, most TCR beta V segments showed up in productive rearrangements about 87% or about 30% of the time in an earlier analysis of a few hundred of the donors. At a false discovery rate of 0.05, a later analysis linked 15,000 to 20,000 TCR beta sequences to specific HLA alleles. Correlated functional status among segregating V segments might be attributable to linkage disequilibrium, but an unknown experimental factor could not be ruled out. It was suggested by the authors that the approach could potentially be generalized to other disease states and immunological phenotypes. Because HLA typing was unavailable for some donors at each locus, only the typed subset was used in association tests. The sequencing pipeline was judged likely to have produced a cluster of highly shared sequence variants as a technical artifact. A later analysis reported that several top co-occurrence clusters appeared linked to parvovirus B19, influenza, CMV and Epstein-Barr virus. V-gene and J-gene trimming of TCR beta chains was associated with a missense DCLRE1C variant in a later genetic analysis, and the association was replicated in an independent cohort. In a later analysis, the rate of TCR association differed among HLA loci, with DRB1 alleles having the most associated TCRs and HLA-C alleles having the fewest. Across donors, most TCR sequences were observed very rarely, whereas some public TCRs were present in many individuals. The classifier was reported to diagnose cytomegalovirus status with high specificity and sensitivity in both the original cohort and the validation cohort. The only immune exposure information available for the cohort was CMV serostatus. A further reported finding was that TCR beta sequences accurately predicted the HLA-A and HLA-B alleles for most subjects in the first cohort. Only TCR beta chains were sequenced in this cohort, and the absence of alpha or paired-chain data limited detectable features. The study listed 164 TCR beta chains as associated with cytomegalovirus. Compared with the roughly 600-donor mean, donors in an Asian-associated ancestry cluster had fewer N-insertions in productive TCRs, according to a later genetic analysis. A few of the identified cytomegalovirus-associated TCR beta chains were confirmed in vitro to be specific for cytomegalovirus antigens. The 87-base-pair reads could not distinguish some IMGT-functional V segments, including TRBV6-2 and TRBV6-3, so those segments were excluded. When HLA alleles, especially DR and DQ, strongly co-occurred, TCR associations were difficult to assign to individual alleles. Most CMV-associated TCR beta chains appeared to be HLA-restricted in a later analysis, and the HLA associations seemed to be driven largely by CMV exposure. Roughly uniform sequencing depth across donors was assumed in presence/absence analyses, although this assumption may not hold. Compared with equally common non-associated chains, HLA-associated TCR beta chains in a later analysis were more clonally expanded and had lower generation probabilities. The earlier analysis of fewer than 750 of the donors excluded approximately 15 rarely observed V segments, including chromosome 9 orphons, because counts were too low.

The TCR comes from a girl aged 2 to 10 in good health and CMV-seropositive. The chain is encoded by TRBV15 joined to TRBJ2-1, with TRBD2 matching 9 junction bases. Sequenced sample: PBMCs. The DNA is TGTGCCACCAGCAGGTTAGGGACTAGCAGGTACAATGAGCAGTTCTTC. Its coded protein is CATSRLGTSRYNEQFF.